This paragraph covers one T cell receptor beta chain sequence. The CDR3 is 13 residues long. V dropped 4 bases and J dropped 1 base, with 6 bases sitting between them. Germline V gives CDR1 LGHNA, CDR2 YNFKEQ. Per the original data handling: It was from reference gene primer amplification that nucleated cell counts were estimated. Profiling relied on immunoSEQ multiplex PCR, and the TCRdb table lists in-frame clones only, not all of them. For V, J and clone size, that table is used; D and trimming come from the DNA. The sample shows some 130,000 clones, roughly 82% of them seen only once. This entry belongs to a study of blood T cell repertoires in COVID-19. In the study overall: The United States, Italy and Spain supplied acute and convalescent COVID-19 samples. Nucleic acid was either cDNA or gDNA, and it came from T cells, B-cell-depleted T cells, or PBMCs.

This clonotype was sampled from a man at least 80 years old with acute or convalescent COVID-19. The J gene is TRBJ2-3, the V gene TRBV4-2, with a tentative D call TRBD1 (5 bases). Material: peripheral blood. The CDR3 is CASSLGRTDTQYF. For the CDR3, the DNA is TGTGCCAGCAGCCTGGGGCGCACAGATACGCAGTATTTT.